Listed here is a single T cell receptor (beta chain). The CDR3 is 13 residues long. The V end lost 5 bases, the J end lost 0 bases, and 8 bases lay between the germline ends. Per the germline V gene, CDR1 is LNHDA and CDR2 is SQIVND (reference sequence). The data belong to a study of blood T cell repertoires in COVID-19. Study-wide context: Whether acute or convalescent, the COVID-19 samples came from the United States, Italy and Spain. T cells, B-cell-depleted T cells, or PBMCs supplied cDNA or gDNA.

In the source study's methods: Scientists estimated how many nucleated cells there were by amplifying reference gene primers. Measured with immunoSEQ multiplex PCR; TCRdb has only the in-frame clones, and not every one. V and J calls plus clone size are reproduced from that table; the DNA served to infer D and trimming. The table has about 260,000 clones, about nine tenths seen once. This receptor was taken from a man aged 60 to 75 who had recovered from COVID-19. V is TRBV19 and J is TRBJ2-7, with no clear D. The specimen was peripheral blood. The CDR3 region is CASSVSSSYEQYF. CDR3 coding DNA: TGTGCCAGTAGTGTCTCGAGCTCCTACGAGCAGTACTTC.